The entry that follows covers one T cell receptor (beta chain) sequence. This specimen comes from a study of blood T cells in healthy people across ages. PCR was performed a second time for about 6 to 11 cycles using a sample-barcoded 5' primer and a J-beta primer mix. MiXCR, run by TCRdb on the 5' RACE reads, gives a single entry per CDR3 protein. Of roughly 2 million distinct CDR3 sequences listed, roughly 50% are singletons. With 3 bases removed from V and 1 base from J, the gap between germline ends came to 18 bases. Germline V gives CDR1 MDHEN, CDR2 SYDVKM. CDR3 size: 17 residues. The V gene is TRBV28, the J gene TRBJ2-5; a weak D match, TRBD2 (6 bases). This TCR was recovered from a woman between 40 and 50 years old in good health. Sequencing was carried out using blood. This CDR3 is CASSFWGGTDPQETQYF. The CDR3 bases are TGTGCCAGCAGTTTCTGGGGCGGGACTGACCCCCAAGAGACCCAGTACTTC.